Listed below are T cell receptor beta chains from one sample, sequenced in a study of blood T cell repertoires in COVID-19. Assay: immunoSEQ multiplex PCR; the TCRdb copy retains only in-frame clones and omits some. The sample holds about 140,000 clones, 75% to 80% seen once. Sample: peripheral blood. The receptors originated from a woman aged 45-65 years with active or convalescent COVID-19. Each CDR3 is given with its conserved first and last residue. D genes are given only for firm matches.

TRBV6-2/TRBV6-3,TRBJ1-1,-,CASSDSKGRNTEAFF
TRBV6-5,TRBJ1-5,-,CASRTGYSNQPQHF
TRBV4-3,TRBJ1-3,-,CASSQDPTGLSGNTIYF
TRBV7-9,TRBJ1-4,TRBD1,CASSLRGQSTNEKLFF
TRBV4-3,TRBJ2-1,-,CASSQDGLARYNEQFF
TRBV6-4,TRBJ1-5,TRBD1,CASETGNQPQHF
TRBV7-9,TRBJ2-2,TRBD2,CASSLTPGSGRQGTGELFF
TRBV3-1/TRBV3-2,TRBJ1-6,TRBD1,CASSKRTGTGYNSPLHF
TRBV7-2,TRBJ2-1,-,CASSFDRHNNEQFF
TRBV7-2,TRBJ2-2,TRBD1,CASSGRGQGTGELFF
TRBV18,TRBJ1-4,TRBD1,CASSRQGLATNEKLFF
TRBV9,TRBJ1-1,TRBD1,CASSEGQGANTEAFF
TRBV6-2/TRBV6-3,TRBJ1-1,-,CASGSSTANTEAFF
TRBV4-3,TRBJ2-1,-,CASSQENGRNEQFF
TRBV6-2/TRBV6-3,TRBJ1-5,-,CASSRHRANQPQHF
TRBV7-2,TRBJ1-6,-,CASSPTVSNSPLHF
TRBV18,TRBJ2-5,TRBD1,CASSPDRQETQYF
TRBV5-1,TRBJ1-6,TRBD1,CASSLRDRVGDSPLHF
TRBV28,TRBJ2-1,TRBD2,CASSFRAGGNEQFF
TRBV5-6,TRBJ2-3,TRBD1,CASSSGTGVGDTQYF
TRBV19,TRBJ2-7,TRBD1,CASGAGGSYEQYF
TRBV30,TRBJ1-5,-,CAWSLPLGGPGNQPQHF
TRBV4-2,TRBJ1-4,-,CASSQVGGTNEKLFF
TRBV6-5,TRBJ2-7,TRBD1,CASSYYRGPYEQYF
TRBV7-2,TRBJ2-2,TRBD2,CASSYYSGGNTGELFF
TRBV2,TRBJ2-2,TRBD2,CASSLLAVNTGELFF
TRBV29-1,TRBJ1-4,-,CSVGRVNEKLFF
TRBV6-5,TRBJ2-7,TRBD2,CASKLNTGTRSEQYF
TRBV5-1,TRBJ2-7,-,CASSSATDGTYEQYF
TRBV28,TRBJ2-7,TRBD2,CASSSSGRAGFGF
TRBV6-4,TRBJ1-5,-,CASSVEPSNQPQHF
TRBV18,TRBJ2-2,TRBD2,CASSPSAGGPTGELFF
TRBV18,TRBJ2-3,-,CASSRHGASTDTQYF
TRBV12-3/TRBV12-4,TRBJ2-5,-,CASSRDFQETQYF
TRBV19,TRBJ2-1,TRBD1,CASSPTGGRTYNEQFF
TRBV30,TRBJ1-6,TRBD1,CAWTLDRAPSPLHF
TRBV5-6,TRBJ2-7,-,CASSPNHEQYF
TRBV29-1,TRBJ1-2,TRBD1,CSAIRQGSEGYTF
TRBV20-1,TRBJ2-3,TRBD2,CSASSGRAFDTQYF
TRBV7-3,TRBJ1-3,TRBD1,CASSLFRGEGDRARGNTIYF
TRBV7-9,TRBJ1-1,-,CASSTARGTEAFF
TRBV5-3,TRBJ1-2,-,CARSFGTADLGGYTF
TRBV7-2,TRBJ1-6,-,CASSLRFGNSPLHF
TRBV5-5,TRBJ2-5,-,CASGERGVETQYF
TRBV6-2/TRBV6-3,TRBJ2-5,-,CASSPDRPKTQYF
TRBV7-9,TRBJ1-2,TRBD1,CASGQPGQGYGYTF
TRBV7-2,TRBJ2-2,-,CASSLDGSDTGELFF